This TCR beta chain stems from a study of T cells in tumors after PD-1 blockade. Study as a whole: Daily vismodegib 150 mg continued in a subset of anti-PD-1-treated patients. Findings and caveats of the study: Expanded exhausted CD8+ clones after therapy were mostly novel clonotypes.

Genomic DNA template from tumor biopsies or peripheral blood, roughly 550 ng to 6,004 ng input. CDR1 is SGHTA and CDR2 is FQGNSA in the germline V gene. The V gene end was trimmed by 5 bases and the J gene end by 2 bases; junction bases not matched to a gene: 9. The length of the CDR3 is 15 residues. Measured with immunoSEQ multiplex PCR; TCRdb has only the in-frame clones, and not every one. Here the sample spans around 12,000 clones, 63% being singletons. Comment on this clone: Its antigen is undetermined.

This clonotype was sampled from a human donor with cutaneous squamous cell carcinoma. The J gene is TRBJ2-7, the V gene TRBV7-2; 7 bases agree with TRBD1. The specimen was tumor tissue, collected before anti-PD-1 treatment. The CDR3 coding sequence is TGTGCCAGCAGCGAAAGACAGGGTGGAACCTACGAGCAGTACTTC. Encoded protein: CASSERQGGTYEQYF.